The 29 T cell receptor beta chains listed next were all sequenced from one sample in a study of blood T cell repertoires in COVID-19. The protocol was immunoSEQ multiplex PCR, while the TCRdb copy is restricted to in-frame clones and leaves out a portion. The table has roughly 300,000 clones, around 87% seen once. The sequenced sample consisted of peripheral blood. Every receptor here comes from a woman aged 50 to 60 who had recovered from COVID-19.

The chain combines TRBV5-4 with TRBJ2-2; the D gene is possibly TRBD2 (5 bases). Germline CDR1 and CDR2: SGHNT and YYREEE (reference sequence). The CDR3 is made up of 13 amino acids. Trimming cost V 4 bases and J 5 bases, with 9 bases left between them. In DNA form, the CDR3 reads TGTGCCAGCAGCAACGGGGTTACCGGGGAGCTGTTTTTT. Translating it yields CASSNGVTGELFF.

This clone was observed once. The chain links TRBV29-1 to TRBJ2-5, with 12 bases fitting TRBD2. J gave up 5 bases and V 7 bases, and 2 bases lay outside the gene matches. The V gene's germline CDR1 is SQVTM and CDR2 ANQGSEA. The CDR3 consists of 12 residues. CDR3 in DNA: TGCAGCGCTAGCGGGAGGGCCGAGACCCAGTACTTC. Translated, it gives CSASGRAETQYF. Using reference TRBV29-1 and TRBJ2-5 for the parts outside the CDR3, the full variable domain is SAVISQKPSRDICQRGTSLTIQCQVDSQVTMMFWYRQQPGQSLTLIATANQGSEATYESGFVIDKFPISRPNLTFSTLTVSNMSPEDSSIYLCSASGRAETQYFGPGTRLLVL.

The J gene is TRBJ2-3, the V gene TRBV18; a possible D gene is TRBD2 (5 bases). This CDR3 contains 15 residues. CDR1 and CDR2 (germline): KGHSH, LQKENI. Between the trimmed V and J ends, which lost 1 base and 2 bases, there was a span of 10 bases. The CDR3 DNA sequence: TGTGCCAGCTCACCACAACTAGGGAACACAGATACGCAGTATTTT. Its translation: CASSPQLGNTDTQYF.

The chain uses TRBV11-3 and TRBJ2-7; D may be TRBD1 (6 bases). Germline V lookup: CDR1 SGHNT, CDR2 YENEEA. The length of the CDR3 is 15 residues. Trimming removed 5 bases from V and 6 bases from J, with 20 bases in between. This chain's CDR3 is CASSPNRRTVSEQYF. The CDR3 coding sequence is TGTGCCAGCAGCCCCAATCGCCGGACAGTGAGCGAGCAGTACTTC. Filled out from reference TRBV11-3 and TRBJ2-7, the complete variable domain reads EAGVVQSPRYKIIEKKQPVAFWCNPISGHNTLYWYLQNLGQGPELLIRYENEEAVDDSQLPKDRFSAERLKGVDSTLKIQPAELGDSAVYLCASSPNRRTVSEQYFGPGTRLTVT.

The J gene is TRBJ2-7, the V gene TRBV4-3; 8 positions agree with TRBD1. Germline CDR1 and CDR2: LGHNA and YSLEER. CDR3 length: 15 amino acids. The junction had 6 bases not matched to a gene; V was cut back by 1 base and J by 4 bases. CDR3 nucleotide sequence: TGCGCCAGCAGCCAAGCCAGCACAGGGGGTTACGAGCAGTACTTC. Its translation: CASSQASTGGYEQYF.

This clone occurred once. V and J are TRBV28 and TRBJ2-3; 14 bases fit TRBD2. This CDR3 comprises 17 residues. CDR1 and CDR2 from the germline V gene are MDHEN and SYDVKM. V was clipped by 9 bases and J by 3 bases; unmatched bases: 11. The CDR3 here is CASLGLAGVRGTDTQYF. The DNA for the CDR3 is TGTGCCAGTTTGGGACTAGCGGGAGTCAGGGGGACAGATACGCAGTATTTT.

This clone was counted once. The chain has TRBV11-2 and TRBJ1-1, with 7 bases fitting TRBD1. The CDR3 sequence is 15 residues long. The V gene's germline CDR1 is SGHAT and CDR2 FQNNGV. V shed 5 bases and J 5 bases; nucleotides not matched to a gene: 11. CDR3 coding DNA: TGTGCCAGCAGCCTGATCAGGGGGAGGAAAACTGAAGCTTTCTTT. It codes for CASSLIRGRKTEAFF.

The chain combines TRBV19 with TRBJ2-2; TRBD1 matches at 8 bases. The V gene's germline CDR1 is LNHDA and CDR2 SQIVND (reference sequence). Trimming took 3 bases from V and 6 from J; bases not matched to a gene: 6. The CDR3 consists of 15 residues. CDR3 nucleotide sequence: TGTGCCAGTAGTATTAGAGGACAGGGCTCCGGGGAGCTGTTTTTT. Its protein is CASSIRGQGSGELFF.

The chain has TRBV18 and TRBJ2-1; D might be TRBD1 (6 bases). The CDR3 contains 12 residues. V dropped 5 bases and J dropped 8 bases, with 10 bases sitting between them. Germline V CDR1 and CDR2: KGHSH, LQKENI. The CDR3 DNA follows: TGTGCCAGCTCAACAGGGTACGATGAGCAGTTCTTC. Translating gives CASSTGYDEQFF.

The DNA of the CDR3 is TGCGCCAGCAGCCAAGATATTGGACAGGGTCGGGAGTTCTTC. Its protein product is CASSQDIGQGREFF. The chain carries TRBV4-1 and TRBJ2-1, with 8 bases that match TRBD1. The CDR3 has 14 amino acids. Germline lookup yields CDR1 MGHRA and CDR2 YSYEKL. Germline trimming cut 0 bases from V and 14 bases from J; bases unmatched to any gene: 9.

The chain uses TRBV5-4 and TRBJ2-3, with 8 bases identical to TRBD2. With V trimmed by 0 bases and J by 6 bases, 12 bases remained unmatched. Germline loops: CDR1 SGHNT, CDR2 YYREEE (reference sequence). The CDR3 runs 17 residues. The CDR3 protein is CASSLGPLSGGLDTQYF. CDR3 bases: TGTGCCAGCAGCTTGGGGCCGTTGAGCGGGGGATTGGATACGCAGTATTTT.

CDR3 sequence reads: CASSLVGGPLTGELFF. The DNA of the CDR3 is TGCGCCAGCAGCTTGGTCGGGGGGCCCCTTACCGGGGAGCTGTTTTTT. The chain recombines TRBV5-1 with TRBJ2-2, with D possibly being TRBD2 (7 bases). Trimming left V 0 bases short and J 5 bases short, with 14 bases between. The germline V gene encodes CDR1 SGHRS and CDR2 YFSETQ. The CDR3 has 16 amino acids.

The gene calls are TRBV5-6 and TRBJ1-6; TRBD1 matches 9 bases. This CDR3 comprises 16 residues. V gave up 4 bases and J gave up 0 bases; unmatched junction bases: 2. Germline CDR1 is SGHDT and CDR2 is YYEEEE. The CDR3 DNA sequence: TGTGCCAGCAGCCGGGGACAGGGCTCCTATAATTCACCCCTCCACTTT. It encodes CASSRGQGSYNSPLHF. Combining the CDR3 with reference TRBV5-6 and TRBJ1-6 gives the whole variable domain DAGVTQSPTHLIKTRGQQVTLRCSPKSGHDTVSWYQQALGQGPQFIFQYYEEEERQRGNFPDRFSGHQFPNYSSELNVNALLLGDSALYLCASSRGQGSYNSPLHFGNGTRLTVT.

The V and J genes are TRBV3-1 (or the pseudogene TRBV3-2) and TRBJ2-3; perhaps TRBD1 as D (6 bases). Germline loops: CDR1 LGHDT, CDR2 YNNKEL (reference sequence). Trimming pared 1 base from V and 3 bases from J, leaving 11 bases between. The CDR3 runs 15 residues. The CDR3 bases are TGTGCCAGCAGCCAAGCGATAGGGGGTACAGATACGCAGTATTTT. Its protein is CASSQAIGGTDTQYF.

This clone was seen a handful of times. The chain joins TRBV6-2 or TRBV6-3 to TRBJ1-1; D possibly corresponds to TRBD1 (6 bases). The ends were cut back, 5 bases at V and 1 base at J, with 14 bases in the middle. The CDR3 is 15 residues long. The V gene's germline CDR1 is MNHEY and CDR2 SVGEGT. The CDR3, as DNA: TGTGCCAGCAGTCTAACAGGGCGTCCGAACACTGAAGCTTTCTTT. It encodes CASSLTGRPNTEAFF.

V gene TRBV9 combines with J gene TRBJ1-3; no definite D call. Germline V CDR1 and CDR2: SGDLS, YYNGEE. The CDR3 spans 14 residues. Trimming shortened V by 0 bases and J by 7 bases, and 11 bases separated the two germline ends. For the CDR3, the DNA is TGTGCCAGCAGCGTAGAAGCAGGAGGCAACACCATATATTTT. Its protein is CASSVEAGGNTIYF.

This rearrangement joins TRBV28 to TRBJ1-1; D ambiguous. This CDR3 contains 14 residues. Germline V gene sequence: CDR1 MDHEN, CDR2 SYDVKM. V was clipped by 1 base and J by 1 base, with 7 bases between them. DNA of the CDR3: TGTGCCAGCAGTTTATCATACAGGAACACTGAAGCTTTCTTT. Translating gives CASSLSYRNTEAFF.

The chain links TRBV3-1 (or the pseudogene TRBV3-2) to TRBJ1-1; tentative D call: TRBD1 (5 bases). The V gene lost 5 bases and the J gene lost 3 bases, with 13 bases spanning the gap. The CDR3 is made up of 14 amino acids. Germline lookup yields CDR1 LGHDT and CDR2 YNNKEL (reference sequence). The CDR3 loop reads CASSKRRGDTEAFF. Here the CDR3 DNA reads TGTGCCAGCAGCAAAAGGCGGGGGGACACTGAAGCTTTCTTT.

This clone came up once. The V gene is TRBV12-3 or TRBV12-4, the J gene TRBJ2-2; D not resolved. Trimming took 6 bases from V and 5 from J, leaving 10 bases between them. The CDR3 spans 13 residues. CDR3 coding DNA: TGTGCCAGCAGCTACCTTTGGACCGGGGAGCTGTTTTTT. This codes for CASSYLWTGELFF.

V usage is TRBV28 and J usage is TRBJ2-4; the D is unclear. The V end lost 2 bases, the J end lost 8 bases, and 10 bases lay between the germline ends. The CDR3 length is 13 residues. Germline CDR1 and CDR2: MDHEN and SYDVKM. The chain's CDR3 is CASSLPQDDIQYF. CDR3 nucleotide sequence: TGTGCCAGCAGTTTACCGCAGGATGACATTCAGTACTTC.

This clone was recorded once. V gene TRBV15 combines with J gene TRBJ2-2; D remains unclear. Germline V gene lookup returns CDR1 LNHNV and CDR2 YYDKDF (reference sequence). CDR3 length: 14 amino acids. The germline V and J ends were trimmed by 0 bases and 4 bases, with 6 bases remaining between them. The CDR3 reads CATSRELGTGELFF. CDR3 nucleotides: TGTGCCACCAGCAGAGAACTTGGCACCGGGGAGCTGTTTTTT.

This clone was counted once. V is TRBV18 and J is TRBJ2-7, with TRBD1 matching over 12 bases. J gave up 5 bases and V 3 bases, and 2 bases lay outside the gene matches. The germline V gene has CDR1 KGHSH and CDR2 LQKENI. The CDR3 totals 14 residues. The CDR3 nucleotides read TGTGCCAGCTCACCGCGGGACAGGGGGCACGAGCAGTACTTC. Translated, it gives CASSPRDRGHEQYF.

V is TRBV21-1 and J is TRBJ1-6. TRBV21-1 is termed a pseudogene. This CDR3 region has 12 residues. The CDR3 DNA reads as TGTGCCTCGGGAGGTGGTAGTTCACCCCTCCACTTT. Protein sequence: CASGGGSSPLHF.

Concerning this clone: The sample has other DNA sequences that encode this CDR3 too. This rearrangement joins TRBV7-9 to TRBJ2-5; D ambiguous. This CDR3 spans 11 amino acids. The V gene's germline CDR1 is SEHNR and CDR2 FQNEAQ (reference sequence). The V end was cut by 4 bases, the J end by 5 bases, with 5 bases between. The CDR3 loop reads CASSSRETQYF. DNA of the CDR3: TGTGCCAGCAGCTCCCGGGAGACCCAGTACTTC.

This chain links TRBV18 with TRBJ2-1; tentative D call: TRBD2 (7 bases). Trimming cost V 2 bases and J 0 bases, with 14 bases left between them. The CDR3 is 17 amino acids. Germline V gene sequence: CDR1 KGHSH, CDR2 LQKENI. CDR3 DNA: TGTGCCAGCTCACCAGCCGGGGGGCCCAGCTCCTACAATGAGCAGTTCTTC. Amino acids: CASSPAGGPSSYNEQFF. The entire variable domain, with the rest obtained from reference TRBV18 and TRBJ2-1, is as follows: NAGVMQNPRHLVRRRGQEARLRCSPMKGHSHVYWYRQLPEEGLKFMVYLQKENIIDESGMPKERFSAEFPKEGPSILRIQQVVRGDSAAYFCASSPAGGPSSYNEQFFGPGTRLTVL.

The rearrangement joins TRBV3-1 (or the pseudogene TRBV3-2) to TRBJ2-5, with D maybe TRBD1 (8 bases). V shed 2 bases and J shed 4 bases, with 11 bases lying between them. CDR1 is LGHDT, CDR2 YNNKEL, per germline (reference sequence). The CDR3 has 14 amino acids. The CDR3 reads CASSQNRGGETQYF. The CDR3 DNA is TGTGCCAGCAGCCAAAACAGGGGGGGAGAGACCCAGTACTTC.

The genes are TRBV11-1 and TRBJ2-1; 8 nucleotides line up with TRBD2. The CDR3 has 12 amino acids. V shed 3 bases and J 13 bases; nucleotides not matched to a gene: 5. Germline V gene sequence: CDR1 SGHAT, CDR2 FQDESV (reference sequence). The CDR3 loop reads CASSLSGTSQFF. The CDR3 DNA is TGTGCCAGCAGCTTGTCCGGGACTAGTCAGTTCTTC. The whole variable domain, filled in from reference TRBV11-1 and TRBJ2-1, reads EAEVAQSPRYKITEKSQAVAFWCDPISGHATLYWYRQILGQGPELLVQFQDESVVDDSQLPKDRFSAERLKGVDSTLKIQPAELGDSAMYLCASSLSGTSQFFGPGTRLTVL.

The rearrangement uses TRBV28 and TRBJ1-5, with D maybe TRBD1 (6 bases). Trimming removed 10 bases from V and 3 bases from J, with 13 bases in between. This CDR3 contains 13 residues. CDR1 MDHEN and CDR2 SYDVKM come from the germline V gene. The CDR3 DNA reads as TGTGCCATCAACGACAGGACCAATCAGCCCCAGCATTTT. Translating gives CAINDRTNQPQHF.

The chain couples TRBV3-1 (or the pseudogene TRBV3-2) to TRBJ1-5, with D possibly being TRBD1 (6 bases). The V end was cut by 0 bases, the J end by 3 bases, with 12 bases between. CDR1 LGHDT and CDR2 YNNKEL come from the germline V gene (reference sequence). The CDR3 sequence is 16 residues long. The CDR3 region is CASSQDAPGHNQPQHF. The CDR3 DNA reads as TGTGCCAGCAGCCAAGATGCGCCGGGACACAATCAGCCCCAGCATTTT.